A single sample is the source of the 2 T cell receptor beta chains below, sequenced in a study of T cells in Graves' hyperthyroidism and ophthalmopathy (dated by TCRdb to between 2018 and 2020). Libraries were prepared through multiplex PCR. Sequenced on an Illumina HiSeq 2000. Amplification of TCR beta CDR3 regions was carried out from RNA transcripts. The TCR CDR3 was subjected to a first round of RT-PCR using the HTBI primer set and the Qiagen OneStep RT-PCR kit. TCRdb ran its own pipeline on the public reads, namely fastp trimming at Q25 and MiXCR clone calling, and kept in-frame beta chains. All rows with the same CDR3 protein become a single entry with the most common DNA and genes. The sample table lists roughly 300,000 distinct CDR3 sequences, around a fifth of them with a count of one. The top ten clonotypes cover around 45% of the sample. The sequenced material came from blood. All receptors come from a woman aged 50 to 60 with Graves' hyperthyroidism.

The rearrangement uses TRBV19 and TRBJ1-2, with 9 nucleotides matching TRBD1. The V gene end was trimmed by 2 bases and the J gene end by 7 bases; junction bases not matched to a gene: 5. There are 14 residues in the CDR3. In germline, CDR1 is LNHDA, CDR2 SQIVND (reference sequence). CDR3 sequence: CASSILGQGTGYTF. The CDR3 DNA reads TGTGCCAGTAGTATACTGGGACAGGGTACTGGCTACACCTTC.

This chain connects TRBV19 to TRBJ2-7; 9 bases map to TRBD2. CDR3 size: 14 residues. Germline CDR1 is LNHDA and CDR2 is SQIVND (reference sequence). After removal of 4 bases from V and 4 bases from J, the junction contained 5 bases not matched to a gene. CDR3 sequence: CASSNLAGAYEQYF. In nucleotides, the CDR3 is TGTGCCAGTAGTAATTTAGCGGGAGCTTACGAGCAGTACTTC.